This TCR beta chain originates from a study of early stage breast cancer tumors. Study overall: About 70% of the 16 invasive tumors were ER+, PR+ and HER2-.

Turning to this clone: Its antigen is not known.

Whole-study results and caveats: Blood repertoires resembled normal breast more than tumor. Most shared enriched TCRB sequences were commonly generated ones.

Each sample had two DNA replicates, roughly 0.48 ug blood or around 1.5 ug tissue. Profiling relied on immunoSEQ multiplex PCR, and the TCRdb table lists in-frame clones only, not all of them. The repertoire has tens of thousands of clones, roughly three fifths of them found once; the top ten carry nearly 8.5%. Per germline, CDR1 LGHNA and CDR2 YNFKEQ. The CDR3 extends over 15 amino acids. The V segment lost 4 bases and the J segment 1 base; nucleotides outside the gene matches: 7. The chain is built from TRBV4-2 and TRBJ2-7; the match to TRBD1 covers 7 bases. The sequence was obtained from a person in their fifties or sixties with breast cancer. The sequencing sample was made of breast tumor tissue. CDR3 DNA: TGTGCCAGCAGCCCACCCGGGACAGTATCCTACGAGCAGTACTTC. Translation: CASSPPGTVSYEQYF.